This passage covers 8 T cell receptor beta chains from one sample sequenced in a study of CD8 T cells in ankylosing spondylitis. No antigens are known for them. One entry per CDR3 protein results from TCRdb running MiXCR on the 5' RACE reads. There are hundreds of thousands of distinct CDR3 sequences in the sample; 12% occur only once, and just over 0.5% lies in the top ten. Study-wide results and caveats: Apparently characteristic of ankylosing spondylitis blood was a TCR beta motif (roughly eight highly homologous variants).

The source material was blood, either unsorted or a sorted T cell fraction (not recorded which). The origin of the receptors is a male donor with ankylosing spondylitis.

This chain connects TRBV5-1 to TRBJ2-1; tentatively, D is TRBD1 or TRBD2 (7 bases each). The germline gives CDR1 SGHRS, CDR2 YFSETQ. The CDR3 covers 15 residues. The V gene lost 4 bases and the J gene lost 10 bases, with 21 bases spanning the gap. The chain's CDR3 is CASSPGGGARLEQFF. The CDR3 bases are TGCGCCAGCAGCCCAGGGGGGGGGGCCCGTTTAGAGCAGTTCTTC.

A few counts support this clonotype. The genes are TRBV3-1 and TRBJ2-4; TRBD1 aligns across 9 bases. Germline V CDR1 and CDR2: LGHDT, YNNKEL (reference sequence). The trim removed 4 bases at V and 8 bases at J, leaving 3 bases unmatched. This CDR3 has 13 amino acids. This chain's CDR3 is CASSPGTGHIQYF. CDR3 DNA: TGTGCCAGCAGCCCTGGGACAGGGCACATTCAGTACTTC.

Many counts were recorded for this clonotype. The chain is built from TRBV7-2 and TRBJ2-1; D remains ambiguous. Germline V gene sequence: CDR1 SGHTA, CDR2 FQGNSA. This CDR3 comprises 17 residues. V lost 4 bases and J lost 5, with 21 bases in between. CDR3 sequence reads: CASSSSRLGSRNNEQFF. As DNA, the CDR3 is TGTGCCAGCAGCTCGTCGCGACTCGGGTCCCGAAACAATGAGCAGTTCTTC.

The V and J genes are TRBV20-1 and TRBJ2-7; 7 nucleotides match TRBD2. The CDR3 contains 15 residues. Trimming at V came to 5 bases and at J to 0 bases, leaving 10 bases not matched to a gene. Germline CDR1 and CDR2: DFQATT and SNEGSKA (reference sequence). The CDR3 sequence: CSAYSSGSSSYEQYF. DNA for the CDR3: TGCAGTGCTTATTCTAGCGGTTCTAGCTCCTACGAGCAGTACTTC.

This clonotype occurred a few times. V is TRBV7-9 and J is TRBJ1-2; D is unresolved. Germline loops: CDR1 SEHNR, CDR2 FQNEAQ (reference sequence). The V end lost 1 base, the J end lost 7 bases, and 10 bases lay between the germline ends. The CDR3 extends over 13 amino acids. CDR3 region: CASSLGVTPGYTF. CDR3 nucleotide sequence: TGTGCCAGCAGCTTAGGGGTCACTCCTGGCTACACCTTC.

This chain links TRBV7-9 with TRBJ1-3; 8 bases agree with TRBD1. V was clipped by 7 bases and J by 6 bases; unmatched bases: 11. The CDR3 is 15 amino acids. CDR1 and CDR2 (germline): SEHNR, FQNEAQ (reference sequence). This chain's CDR3 is CASNFQGATANTIYF. The CDR3 nucleotides read TGTGCCAGCAACTTCCAGGGGGCTACTGCAAACACCATATATTTT.

On this clonotype itself: One junction end disagrees with the germline gene, perhaps due to a read error. The chain carries TRBV5-1 and TRBJ2-7; the match to TRBD2 covers 8 bases. This CDR3 comprises 15 residues. Germline CDR1 is SGHRS and CDR2 is YFSETQ. The DNA of the CDR3 is TGCGCCAGCAGCGCTGGACTAGCTGCCGGAGACGAGAAGTACTTC. Translating gives CASSAGLAAGDEKYF.

This clonotype has a handful of counts. DNA for the CDR3: TGTGCCAGCAGCGTGGAGGTTGGGGCCAGACAGGGTGGAGGCTACACCTTC. As protein: CASSVEVGARQGGGYTF. This chain links TRBV9 with TRBJ1-2; 7 nucleotides line up with TRBD1. Germline trimming cut 2 bases from V and 8 bases from J; bases unmatched to any gene: 18. Germline loops: CDR1 SGDLS, CDR2 YYNGEE. This CDR3 has 17 residues.